The 9 T cell receptor beta chains below were found in one sample sequenced in a study of cytomegalovirus exposure and HLA in healthy donors. With 60 Vbeta and 13 Jbeta primers, the PCR was carried out. Assay: immunoSEQ multiplex PCR; the TCRdb copy retains only in-frame clones and omits some. In the table there are around 160,000 clones, around 84% of which are singletons. Sequencing was carried out using PBMCs. These TCRs come from a male donor in good health and CMV-seropositive.

The chain uses TRBV7-9 and TRBJ2-7, with 7 bases aligning to TRBD2. V shed 2 bases and J 1 base; nucleotides not matched to a gene: 8. Germline values: CDR1 SEHNR, CDR2 FQNEAQ (reference sequence). The CDR3 has 16 amino acids. The DNA for the CDR3 is TGTGCCAGCAGCTTATGGGCGGGAGAGAGGTCCTACGAGCAGTACTTC. Protein sequence: CASSLWAGERSYEQYF.

This clone was counted once. The rearrangement uses TRBV12-2 and TRBJ2-3; the table assigns TRBD2, which was not confirmed against the DNA. TRBV12-2 is shown as a pseudogene. This CDR3 has 16 residues. The CDR3 loop reads CASPNPLAGGTDTQYF. The CDR3 coding sequence is TGTGCAAGTCCCAATCCCTTGGCGGGGGGAACAGATACGCAGTATTTT.

The chain couples TRBV11-3 to TRBJ2-1, with D perhaps matching TRBD2 (6 bases). The germline CDR1 and CDR2 sequences are SGHNT and YENEEA. Trimming pared 5 bases from V and 5 bases from J, leaving 16 bases between. This CDR3 spans 15 amino acids. In DNA form, the CDR3 reads TGTGCCAGCAGCCAGGAGGGTACTAGGGACAATGAGCAGTTCTTC. Translated: CASSQEGTRDNEQFF.

The chain combines TRBV7-6 with TRBJ2-7; 12 bases are a match to TRBD2. Germline V gene data show CDR1 as SGHVS and CDR2 as FNYEAQ. Trimming at V came to 0 bases and at J to 3 bases, leaving 3 bases not matched to a gene. CDR3 length: 16 amino acids. The CDR3 sequence: CASSLATSGGVYEQYF. The CDR3 DNA is TGTGCCAGCAGCTTAGCGACTAGCGGGGGAGTCTACGAGCAGTACTTC.

CDR3 bases: TGTGCCAGTAGTAGAGAATCAGGGTATTCCAATCAGCCCCAGCATTTT. Protein sequence: CASSRESGYSNQPQHF. The gene calls are TRBV19 and TRBJ1-5, with a tentative D call TRBD1 (5 bases). CDR1 and CDR2 from the germline V gene are LNHDA and SQIVND (reference sequence). The V and J ends lost 4 bases and 3 bases respectively, with 16 bases between them. This CDR3 is built from 16 residues.

The gene calls are TRBV9 and TRBJ2-1; 8 bases are a match to TRBD2. After removal of 4 bases from V and 4 bases from J, the junction contained 10 bases not matched to a gene. From germline, CDR1 is SGDLS and CDR2 YYNGEE. This CDR3 has 16 residues. In DNA, the CDR3 is TGTGCCAGCAGCCTCTGGGCGGGGGGCGCGTACAATGAGCAGTTCTTC. This gives the protein CASSLWAGGAYNEQFF.

J is TRBJ2-2 and V is TRBV4-3; the D gene is possibly TRBD1 (5 bases). V was trimmed by 4 bases and J by 3 bases, leaving 15 bases between them. Germline-derived CDR1 and CDR2 are LGHNA and YSLEER. The CDR3 has 16 residues. CDR3 bases: TGCGCCAGCAGCCCCTCTTTGGGGCGCGACACCGGGGAGCTGTTTTTT. This encodes CASSPSLGRDTGELFF.

CDR3 in amino acids: CASSLLYGSLAYEQYF. Here the CDR3 DNA reads TGTGCCAGCAGTTTACTATACGGGAGCCTAGCCTACGAGCAGTACTTC. The chain couples TRBV28 to TRBJ2-7, with a possible D match to TRBD2 (6 bases). V gave up 2 bases and J gave up 2 bases, with 16 bases separating them. The CDR3 is made up of 16 amino acids. Germline CDR1 is MDHEN and CDR2 is SYDVKM.

J is TRBJ2-1 and V is TRBV6-5; possible D gene TRBD2, 6 bases. Germline CDR1 is MNHEY and CDR2 is SVGAGI. Trimming removed 4 bases from V and 8 bases from J, with 21 bases in between. This CDR3 is built from 16 residues. The CDR3 region has the DNA TGTGCCAGCAGTTTCAACCCGGGACTCCGAAGGGATGAGCAGTTCTTC. This translates into CASSFNPGLRRDEQFF.